One sample yielded the 10 T cell receptor beta chains listed below, sequenced in a study of blood T cell repertoires in COVID-19. Data came from immunoSEQ multiplex PCR; TCRdb stores just in-frame clones and leaves some out. The sample lists 110,000 or so clones; around 82% were seen once. Sequenced: peripheral blood. The receptors stem from a human donor in a cohort sampled during active or convalescent COVID-19.

V gene TRBV4-3 combines with J gene TRBJ1-1; the D gene is possibly TRBD1 (6 bases). Deletions cut 3 bases from V and 5 bases from J, with 10 bases between. The CDR3 runs to 13 residues. Germline V gives CDR1 LGHNA, CDR2 YSLEER. The CDR3 reads CASSQIGGTEAFF. CDR3 coding DNA: TGCGCCAGCAGCCAGATAGGGGGTACTGAAGCTTTCTTT.

The table lists this clone with a few counts. The chain is built from TRBV13 and TRBJ2-7; D may be TRBD1 (6 bases). Germline-derived CDR1 and CDR2 are PRHDT and FYEKMQ (reference sequence). The CDR3 is 13 amino acids. The V and J ends lost 0 bases and 3 bases respectively, with 6 bases between them. CDR3 amino acids: CASSLGRGYEQYF. CDR3 in DNA: TGTGCCAGCAGCTTAGGCAGGGGCTACGAGCAGTACTTC. Full variable domain (outside the CDR3, taken from reference TRBV13 and TRBJ2-7): AAGVIQSPRHLIKEKRETATLKCYPIPRHDTVYWYQQGPGQDPQFLISFYEKMQSDKGSIPDRFSAQQFSDYHSELNMSSLELGDSALYFCASSLGRGYEQYFGPGTRLTVT.

This clone came up once. This chain links TRBV2 with TRBJ1-2, with D possibly matching TRBD1 (6 bases). Germline CDR1 SNHLY, CDR2 FYNNEI. The length of the CDR3 is 13 residues. The ends were cut back, 6 bases at V and 8 bases at J, with 16 bases in the middle. The CDR3 sequence: CASSPTGSLGYTF. The CDR3 coding sequence is TGTGCCAGCAGCCCAACAGGGAGTTTAGGCTACACCTTC.

This clone was picked up one time. This chain uses TRBV5-1 with TRBJ1-2; D call uncertain. Germline loops: CDR1 SGHRS, CDR2 YFSETQ. V was trimmed by 3 bases and J by 0 bases, leaving 9 bases between them. The CDR3 extends over 14 amino acids. CDR3: CASSSTSPNYGYTF. CDR3 in DNA: TGCGCCAGCAGCTCGACAAGCCCTAACTATGGCTACACCTTC.

The chain couples TRBV11-2 to TRBJ1-1; 8 bases are a match to TRBD1. The junction had 6 bases not matched to a gene; V was cut back by 7 bases and J by 5 bases. The CDR3 covers 13 residues. CDR1 and CDR2 (germline): SGHAT, FQNNGV. DNA for the CDR3: TGTGCCAGCATCGACAGGGGAAGGACTGAAGCTTTCTTT. It codes for CASIDRGRTEAFF.

This chain joins TRBV25-1 and TRBJ2-1, with TRBD2 as a possible D gene (5 bases). This CDR3 comprises 14 residues. Trimming took off 5 bases at V and 0 bases at J, with 8 bases between the two ends. The germline V gene has CDR1 MGHDK and CDR2 SYGVNS. CDR3 DNA: TGTGCCAGCAGTTCTAGCCTCTCCTACAATGAGCAGTTCTTC. It is translated as CASSSSLSYNEQFF.

The rearrangement joins TRBV19 to TRBJ1-1; D might be TRBD1 (5 bases). The ends were cut back, 5 bases at V and 4 bases at J, with 17 bases in the middle. Germline CDR1 is LNHDA and CDR2 is SQIVND (reference sequence). The CDR3 contains 15 residues. The DNA of the CDR3 is TGTGCCAGTAGTTTCACCGGGTTCGGGGGCACTGAAGCTTTCTTT. As protein: CASSFTGFGGTEAFF.

The CDR3 nucleotides are TGTGCCAGCAGCCGCCGGACAGGGGAAGAGACCCAGTACTTC. Residues: CASSRRTGEETQYF. The rearrangement uses TRBV11-3 and TRBJ2-5; 9 positions agree with TRBD1. The CDR3 loop spans 14 amino acids. Unmatched junction bases numbered 4, after V lost 5 bases and J lost 3 bases. Germline V gives CDR1 SGHNT, CDR2 YENEEA.

The CDR3 protein is CASTIQINPVSSYNEQFF. CDR3 coding DNA: TGTGCCAGTACAATACAGATAAACCCGGTGAGCTCCTACAATGAGCAGTTCTTC. The chain carries TRBV18 and TRBJ2-1; D ambiguous. The CDR3 extends over 18 amino acids. CDR1 and CDR2 (germline): KGHSH, LQKENI. V dropped 9 bases and J dropped 0 bases, with 24 bases sitting between them.

This chain connects TRBV28 to TRBJ2-1; D may be TRBD1 (5 bases). The CDR3 runs to 13 residues. The germline V gene encodes CDR1 MDHEN and CDR2 SYDVKM. The V gene lost 4 bases and the J gene lost 12 bases, with 16 bases spanning the gap. CDR3 nucleotides: TGTGCCAGCAGTTGGGGCCTAGACTCGGTGCAGTTCTTC. Its translation is CASSWGLDSVQFF. The entire variable domain, with the rest obtained from reference TRBV28 and TRBJ2-1, is as follows: DVKVTQSSRYLVKRTGEKVFLECVQDMDHENMFWYRQDPGLGLRLIYFSYDVKMKEKGDIPEGYSVSREKKERFSLILESASTNQTSMYLCASSWGLDSVQFFGPGTRLTVL.